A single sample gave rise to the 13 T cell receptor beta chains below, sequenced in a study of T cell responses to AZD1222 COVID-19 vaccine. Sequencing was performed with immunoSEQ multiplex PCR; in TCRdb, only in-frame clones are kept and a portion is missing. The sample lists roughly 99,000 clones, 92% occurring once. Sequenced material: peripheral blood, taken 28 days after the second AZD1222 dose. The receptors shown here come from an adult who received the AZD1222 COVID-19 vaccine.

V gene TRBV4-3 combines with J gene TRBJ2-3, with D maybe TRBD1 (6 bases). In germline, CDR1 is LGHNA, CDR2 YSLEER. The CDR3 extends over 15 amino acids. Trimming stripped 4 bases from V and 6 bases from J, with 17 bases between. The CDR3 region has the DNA TGCGCCAGCAGCCGGACAGCCAATGTGATGGATACGCAGTATTTT. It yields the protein CASSRTANVMDTQYF.

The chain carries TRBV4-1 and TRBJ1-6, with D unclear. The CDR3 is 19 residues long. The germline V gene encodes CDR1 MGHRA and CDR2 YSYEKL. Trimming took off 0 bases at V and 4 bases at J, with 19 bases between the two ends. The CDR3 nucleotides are TGCGCCAGCAGCCAAGATAACTCCCCCGGCACAGATTATAATTCACCCCTCCACTTT. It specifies CASSQDNSPGTDYNSPLHF.

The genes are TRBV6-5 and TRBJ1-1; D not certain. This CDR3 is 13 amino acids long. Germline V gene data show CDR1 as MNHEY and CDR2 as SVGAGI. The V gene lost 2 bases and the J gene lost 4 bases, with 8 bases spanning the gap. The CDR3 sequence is CASSYGEATEAFF. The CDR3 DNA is TGTGCCAGCAGTTACGGAGAAGCCACTGAAGCTTTCTTT.

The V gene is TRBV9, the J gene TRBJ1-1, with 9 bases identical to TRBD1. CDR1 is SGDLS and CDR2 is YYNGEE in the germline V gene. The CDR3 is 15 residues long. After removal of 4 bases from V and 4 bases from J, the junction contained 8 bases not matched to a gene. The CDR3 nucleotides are TGTGCCAGCAGCCCAACAGGGGGCTCTTTCACTGAAGCTTTCTTT. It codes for CASSPTGGSFTEAFF.

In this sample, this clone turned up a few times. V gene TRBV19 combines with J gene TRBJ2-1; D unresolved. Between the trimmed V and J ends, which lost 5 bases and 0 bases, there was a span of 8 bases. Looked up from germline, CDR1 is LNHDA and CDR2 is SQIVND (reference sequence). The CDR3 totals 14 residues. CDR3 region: CASSRQSSYNEQFF. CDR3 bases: TGTGCCAGTAGTCGTCAGAGCTCCTACAATGAGCAGTTCTTC. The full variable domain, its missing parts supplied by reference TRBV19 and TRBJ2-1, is DGGITQSPKYLFRKEGQNVTLSCEQNLNHDAMYWYRQDPGQGLRLIYYSQIVNDFQKGDIAEGYSVSREKKESFPLTVTSAQKNPTAFYLCASSRQSSYNEQFFGPGTRLTVL.

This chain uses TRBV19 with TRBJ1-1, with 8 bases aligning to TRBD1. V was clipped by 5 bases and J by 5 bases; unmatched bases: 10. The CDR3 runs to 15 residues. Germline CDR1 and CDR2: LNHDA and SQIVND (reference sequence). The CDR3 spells CASSPLWTGNTEAFF. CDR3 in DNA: TGTGCCAGTAGTCCACTATGGACAGGGAATACTGAAGCTTTCTTT.

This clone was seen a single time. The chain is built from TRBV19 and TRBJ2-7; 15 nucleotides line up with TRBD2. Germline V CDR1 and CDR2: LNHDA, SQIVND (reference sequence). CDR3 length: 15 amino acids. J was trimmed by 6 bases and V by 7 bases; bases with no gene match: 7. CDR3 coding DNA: TGTGCCAGTATGGGACTAGCGGGAGGTCTAGGCGAGCAGTACTTC. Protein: CASMGLAGGLGEQYF.

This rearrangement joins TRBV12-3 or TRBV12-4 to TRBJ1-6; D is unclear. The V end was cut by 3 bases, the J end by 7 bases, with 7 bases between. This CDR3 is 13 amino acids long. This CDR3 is CASSFIRNSPLHF. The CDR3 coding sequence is TGTGCCAGCAGTTTCATAAGAAATTCACCCCTCCACTTT.

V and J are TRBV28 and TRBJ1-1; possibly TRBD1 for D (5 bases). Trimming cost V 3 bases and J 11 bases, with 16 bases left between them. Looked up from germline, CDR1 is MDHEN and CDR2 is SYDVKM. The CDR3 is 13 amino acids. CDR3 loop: CASSFPKGRRAFF. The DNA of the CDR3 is TGTGCCAGCAGTTTCCCGAAGGGGCGCAGGGCTTTCTTT.

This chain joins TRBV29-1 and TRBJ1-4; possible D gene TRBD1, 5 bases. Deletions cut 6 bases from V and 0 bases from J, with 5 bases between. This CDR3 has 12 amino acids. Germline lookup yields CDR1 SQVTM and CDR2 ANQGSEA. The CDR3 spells CSVTATNEKLFF. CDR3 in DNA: TGCAGCGTGACAGCAACTAATGAAAAACTGTTTTTT.

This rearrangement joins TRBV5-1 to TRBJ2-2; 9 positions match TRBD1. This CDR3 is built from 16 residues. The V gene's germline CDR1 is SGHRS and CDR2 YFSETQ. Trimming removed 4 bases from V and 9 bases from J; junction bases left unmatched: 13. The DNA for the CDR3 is TGCGCCAGCAGCCCTAACACAGGGGGCGCGATTCGGGAGCTGTTTTTT. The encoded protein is CASSPNTGGAIRELFF.

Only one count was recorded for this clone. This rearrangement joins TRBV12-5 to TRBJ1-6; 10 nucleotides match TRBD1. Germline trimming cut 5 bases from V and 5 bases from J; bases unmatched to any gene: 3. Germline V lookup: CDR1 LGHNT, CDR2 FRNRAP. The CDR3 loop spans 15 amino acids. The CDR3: CASGPDRGNNSPLHF. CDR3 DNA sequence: TGTGCTAGTGGTCCGGACAGGGGGAATAATTCACCCCTCCACTTT.

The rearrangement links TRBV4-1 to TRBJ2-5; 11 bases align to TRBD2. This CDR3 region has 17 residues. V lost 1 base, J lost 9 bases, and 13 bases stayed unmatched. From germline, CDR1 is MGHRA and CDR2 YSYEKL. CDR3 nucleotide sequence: TGCGCCAGCAGCCAAGTGGGGACTAGCGGTACTAAGAGGTCCCAGTACTTC. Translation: CASSQVGTSGTKRSQYF.